This TCR beta chain came from a study of blood T cell repertoires in COVID-19 (dated by TCRdb to 2018 to 2021). With respect to the entire study: Samples from collaborators originated in the United States, Italy and Spain and spanned both the acute and convalescent phases of COVID-19. The material from the prospective study consisted of cDNA or gDNA derived from T cells, B-cell-depleted T cells, or PBMCs. Subjects who had been exposed to COVID-19, were actively infected with it, or had recovered from it provided the deeply sampled blood TCRbeta repertoires that made up the dataset. The repertoires were released in a freely available public database intended as a resource for research on the immune response to SARS-CoV-2. The samples were drawn from two sources: the first 160 participants of the ongoing ImmuneRACE study, and 1,200 or so subjects contributed by 6 global collaborators. The sample metadata nearly always contained a de-identified subject ID, COVID-19 status, age in years and sex. Where available, HLA class I and class II types were taken from metadata supplied by the sample provider and were not determined by assay-based typing.

The CDR3 goes from the cysteine to the phenylalanine over 15 residues. The read is trimmed to its CDR3 DNA, 45 bases read in frame from base 1. A distance of 20 bases separates the germline ends of V and J, which lose 6 bases and 8 bases respectively. According to the germline V gene, CDR1 reads SNHLY and CDR2 reads FYNNEI. Overall study results and their limits: Clinical and demographic metadata were provided uncurated, with the amount varying by source and participant.

The collaborating institutions used their own protocols to collect whole blood in K2EDTA tubes. For TCRbeta analysis, collaborator samples were shipped as frozen whole blood, as isolated PBMCs, or as DNA extracted from either sample type. To note about this clone: No antigen is known for it. One base away there is no much larger clone; base qualities are not given.

TCRbeta CDR3 regions were amplified from genomic DNA by means of the immunoSEQ Assay, a bias-controlled multiplex PCR. In the authors' own workflow: The number of nucleated cells in each sample was estimated from the amplification of reference gene primers within the assay. To quantify the absolute abundance of each unique TCRbeta CDR3 rearrangement, sequence reads were collapsed and filtered. For each sample, productive Simpson clonality was calculated as the square root of Simpson's diversity index across productive rearrangements. As stored in TCRdb, this immuneACCESS dataset retains in-frame rearrangements with V and J assigned. A fraction of the clones does not appear; measured against another copy, unresolved V genes explain less than half of the discrepancy, and the remainder lacks a known reason. D and trimming were read from the DNA, whereas the V and J calls and clone size are those reported in that table. Counted in this sample were 100,000 to 140,000 clones; approximately 89% of them appeared once. Approximately 6.2% of the sample is in the top ten clones.

Material: peripheral blood. The rearrangement joined TRBV2 to TRBJ1-5, with no D gene named confidently. The origin of this receptor is a man aged 45 to 65 with active or convalescent COVID-19. The nucleotides are TGTGCCAGCAGCCCCTCTTTAGAGGGTCGGGAGCCCCAGCATTTT. Its amino acids are CASSPSLEGREPQHF.